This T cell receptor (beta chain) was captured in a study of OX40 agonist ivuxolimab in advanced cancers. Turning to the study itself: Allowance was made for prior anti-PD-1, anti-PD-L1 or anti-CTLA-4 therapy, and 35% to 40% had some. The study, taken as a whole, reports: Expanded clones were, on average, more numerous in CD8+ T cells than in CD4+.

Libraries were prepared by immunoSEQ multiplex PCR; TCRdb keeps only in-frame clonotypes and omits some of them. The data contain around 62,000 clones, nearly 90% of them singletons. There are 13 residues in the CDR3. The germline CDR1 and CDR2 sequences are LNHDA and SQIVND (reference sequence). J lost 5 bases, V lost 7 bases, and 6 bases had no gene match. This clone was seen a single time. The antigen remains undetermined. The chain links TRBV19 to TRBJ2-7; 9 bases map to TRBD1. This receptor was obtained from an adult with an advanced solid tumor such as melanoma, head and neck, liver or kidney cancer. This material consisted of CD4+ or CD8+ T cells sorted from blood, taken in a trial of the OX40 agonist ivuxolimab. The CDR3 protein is CASMGQGTHEQYF. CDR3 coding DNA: TGTGCCAGTATGGGACAGGGCACGCACGAGCAGTACTTC.